Below, one T cell receptor (beta chain) is given with its context. Antigen specificity is unknown. The donors were in the 120-subject validation cohort; that cohort was separate from the roughly 700-subject first cohort. These data come from a study of cytomegalovirus exposure and HLA in healthy donors. The V segment lost 5 bases and the J segment 2 bases; nucleotides outside the gene matches: 3. Germline CDR1 reads SGHTA; CDR2 reads FQGNSA. CDR3 size: 14 residues. The assay was immunoSEQ multiplex PCR, and TCRdb's table has in-frame clones only and misses some. The data hold about 360,000 clones, with 75% to 90% observed a single time. Study-wide results and caveats: Reportedly, cytomegalovirus status was diagnosed with high sensitivity and specificity. There were about 160 TCR beta chains listed as cytomegalovirus-associated. Confirmation in vitro established that three CMV-associated chains were specific for CMV antigens.

Material: PBMCs. This receptor was obtained from a woman aged 18-29 years in good health and CMV-seronegative. V is TRBV7-2 and J is TRBJ1-2, with TRBD1 identical over 9 bases. In DNA form, the CDR3 reads TGTGCCAGCAGCAAGGGGACAGGGAACTATGGCTACACCTTC. Translated, it gives CASSKGTGNYGYTF.